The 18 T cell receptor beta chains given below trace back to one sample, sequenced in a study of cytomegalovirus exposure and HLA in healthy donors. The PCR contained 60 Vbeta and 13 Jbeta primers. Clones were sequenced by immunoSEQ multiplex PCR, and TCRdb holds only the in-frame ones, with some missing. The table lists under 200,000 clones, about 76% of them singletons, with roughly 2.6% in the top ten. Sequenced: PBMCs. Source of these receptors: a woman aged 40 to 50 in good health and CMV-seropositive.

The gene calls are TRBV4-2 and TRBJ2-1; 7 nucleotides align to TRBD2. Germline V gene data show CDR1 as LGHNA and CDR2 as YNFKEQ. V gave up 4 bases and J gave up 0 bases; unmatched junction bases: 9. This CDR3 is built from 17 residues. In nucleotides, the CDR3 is TGTGCCAGCAGCCCTGGGACTACGCCGACCTCCTACAATGAGCAGTTCTTC. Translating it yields CASSPGTTPTSYNEQFF.

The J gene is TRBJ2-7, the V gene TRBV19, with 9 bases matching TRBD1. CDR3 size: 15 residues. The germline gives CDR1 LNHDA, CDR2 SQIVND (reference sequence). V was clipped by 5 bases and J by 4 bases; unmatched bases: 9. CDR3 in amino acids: CASSGGTGYVYEQYF. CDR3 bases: TGTGCCAGTAGTGGGGGGACAGGGTACGTTTACGAGCAGTACTTC.

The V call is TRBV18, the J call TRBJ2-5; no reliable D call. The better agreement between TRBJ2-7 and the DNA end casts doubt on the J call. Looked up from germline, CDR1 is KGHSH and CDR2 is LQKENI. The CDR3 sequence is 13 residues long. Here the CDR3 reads CASSPSGAYEQYF. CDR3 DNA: TGTGCCAGCTCACCATCCGGTGCCTACGAGCAGTACTTC.

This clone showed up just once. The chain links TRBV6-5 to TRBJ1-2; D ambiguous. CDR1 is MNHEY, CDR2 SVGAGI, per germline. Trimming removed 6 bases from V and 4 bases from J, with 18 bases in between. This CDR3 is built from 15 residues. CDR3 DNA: TGTGCCAGCAGCTCTCTCACAAGCGGGGTCTATGGCTACACCTTC. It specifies CASSSLTSGVYGYTF.

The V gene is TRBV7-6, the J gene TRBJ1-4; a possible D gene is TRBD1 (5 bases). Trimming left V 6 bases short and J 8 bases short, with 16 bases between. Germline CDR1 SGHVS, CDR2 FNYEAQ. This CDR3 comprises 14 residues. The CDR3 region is CASSLGQAKEKLFF. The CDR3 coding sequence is TGTGCCAGCAGTCTGGGGCAGGCCAAGGAAAAACTGTTTTTT.

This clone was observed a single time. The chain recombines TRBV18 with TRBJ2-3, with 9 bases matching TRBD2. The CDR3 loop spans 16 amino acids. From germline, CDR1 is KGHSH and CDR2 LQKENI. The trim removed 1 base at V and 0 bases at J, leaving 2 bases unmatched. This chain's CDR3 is CASSPLLAGSTDTQYF. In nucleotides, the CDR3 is TGTGCCAGCTCACCACTCCTAGCGGGAAGCACAGATACGCAGTATTTT.

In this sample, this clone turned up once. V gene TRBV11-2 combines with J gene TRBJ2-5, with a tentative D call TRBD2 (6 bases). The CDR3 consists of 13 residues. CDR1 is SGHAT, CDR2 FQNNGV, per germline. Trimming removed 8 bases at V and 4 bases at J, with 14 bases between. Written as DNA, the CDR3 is TGTGCCAGCGGTAAACGGGAGACAGAGACCCAGTACTTC. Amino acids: CASGKRETETQYF.

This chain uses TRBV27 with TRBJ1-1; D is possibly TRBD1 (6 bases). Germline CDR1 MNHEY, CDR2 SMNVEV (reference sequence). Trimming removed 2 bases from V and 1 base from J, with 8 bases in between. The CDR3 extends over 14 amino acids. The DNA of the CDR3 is TGTGCCAGCAGTTTAGACAGGAAGAACACTGAAGCTTTCTTT. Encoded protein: CASSLDRKNTEAFF.

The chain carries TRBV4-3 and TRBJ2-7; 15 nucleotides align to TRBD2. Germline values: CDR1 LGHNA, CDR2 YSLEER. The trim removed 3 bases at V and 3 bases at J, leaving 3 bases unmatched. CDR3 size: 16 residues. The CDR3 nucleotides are TGCGCCAGCAGCCAGGGGACTAGCGGGGGGAACTACGAGCAGTACTTC. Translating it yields CASSQGTSGGNYEQYF.

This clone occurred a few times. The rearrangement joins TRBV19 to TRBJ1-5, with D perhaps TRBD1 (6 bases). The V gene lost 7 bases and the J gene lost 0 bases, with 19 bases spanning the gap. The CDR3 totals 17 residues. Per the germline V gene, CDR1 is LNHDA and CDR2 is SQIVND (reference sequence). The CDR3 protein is CASTREGGTHSNQPQHF. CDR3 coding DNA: TGTGCCAGTACTCGGGAGGGGGGGACCCATAGCAATCAGCCCCAGCATTTT.

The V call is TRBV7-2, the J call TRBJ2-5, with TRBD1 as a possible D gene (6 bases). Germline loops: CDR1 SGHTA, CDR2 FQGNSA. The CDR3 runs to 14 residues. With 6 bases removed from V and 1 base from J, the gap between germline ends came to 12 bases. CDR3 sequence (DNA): TGTGCCAGCAGAAAAACAGGGAGCCAAGAGACCCAGTACTTC. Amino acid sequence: CASRKTGSQETQYF.

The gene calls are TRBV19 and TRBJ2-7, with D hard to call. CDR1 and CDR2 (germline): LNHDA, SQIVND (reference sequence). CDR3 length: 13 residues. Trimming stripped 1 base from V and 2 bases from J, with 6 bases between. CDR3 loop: CASSIGHTYEQYF. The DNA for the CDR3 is TGTGCCAGTAGTATAGGGCATACCTACGAGCAGTACTTC. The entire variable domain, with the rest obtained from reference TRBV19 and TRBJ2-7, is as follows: DGGITQSPKYLFRKEGQNVTLSCEQNLNHDAMYWYRQDPGQGLRLIYYSQIVNDFQKGDIAEGYSVSREKKESFPLTVTSAQKNPTAFYLCASSIGHTYEQYFGPGTRLTVT.

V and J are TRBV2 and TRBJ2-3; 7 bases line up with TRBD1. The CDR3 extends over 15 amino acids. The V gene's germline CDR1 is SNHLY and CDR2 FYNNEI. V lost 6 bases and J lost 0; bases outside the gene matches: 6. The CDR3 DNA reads TGTGCCAGCAGCAACAGGGGAGTCAGCACAGATACGCAGTATTTT. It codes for CASSNRGVSTDTQYF.

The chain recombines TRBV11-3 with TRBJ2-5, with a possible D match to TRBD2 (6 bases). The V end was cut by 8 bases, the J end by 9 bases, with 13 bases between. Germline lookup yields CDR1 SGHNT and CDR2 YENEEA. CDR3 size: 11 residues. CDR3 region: CASGPREAQYF. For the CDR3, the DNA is TGTGCCAGCGGACCTAGGGAGGCCCAGTACTTC.

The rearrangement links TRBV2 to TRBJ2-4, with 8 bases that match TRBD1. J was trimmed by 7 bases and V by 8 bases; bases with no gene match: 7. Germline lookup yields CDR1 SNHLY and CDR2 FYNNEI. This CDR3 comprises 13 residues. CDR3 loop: CASGGQGGNIQYF. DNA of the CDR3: TGTGCCAGCGGAGGACAGGGAGGCAACATTCAGTACTTC.

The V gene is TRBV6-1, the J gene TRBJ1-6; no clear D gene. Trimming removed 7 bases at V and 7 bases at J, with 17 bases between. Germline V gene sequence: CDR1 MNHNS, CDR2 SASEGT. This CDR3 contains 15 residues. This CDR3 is CASNPGEVFNSPLHF. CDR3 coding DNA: TGTGCCAGCAACCCCGGGGAAGTCTTCAATTCACCCCTCCACTTT.

Written as DNA, the CDR3 is TGTGCCAGCAGCGAAAAGGTGGCTAGCGGGAGGGATGGCACCGGGGAGCTGTTTTTT. Translating it yields CASSEKVASGRDGTGELFF. The chain uses TRBV7-7 and TRBJ2-2, with 12 bases lining up with TRBD2. J lost 4 bases, V lost 5 bases, and 14 bases had no gene match. CDR3 length equals 19 residues. Germline V gene sequence: CDR1 SSHAT, CDR2 FNYEAQ (reference sequence).

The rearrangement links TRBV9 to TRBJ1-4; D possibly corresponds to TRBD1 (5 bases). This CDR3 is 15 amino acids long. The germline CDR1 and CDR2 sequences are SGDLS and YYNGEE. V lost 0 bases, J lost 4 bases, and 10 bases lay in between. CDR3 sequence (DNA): TGTGCCAGCAGCGTAGGACAGTCTGGTAATGAAAAACTGTTTTTT. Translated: CASSVGQSGNEKLFF.